The 18 T cell receptor beta chains in this list originate from one sample, sequenced in a study of blood T cell repertoires in COVID-19. Here immunoSEQ multiplex PCR was the method, and the copy in TCRdb shows in-frame clones only, minus some. The profile shows under 60,000 clones, around three quarters of them singletons. The sequenced material came from peripheral blood. All receptors derive from a man aged 70 or older with acute or convalescent COVID-19.

As concerns this clone: This sample also contains other DNA sequences that code for the same CDR3. This chain connects TRBV20-1 to TRBJ1-2, with TRBD1 as a possible D gene (5 bases). This CDR3 is built from 14 residues. Germline CDR1 reads DFQATT; CDR2 reads SNEGSKA (reference sequence). Trimming pared 3 bases from V and 8 bases from J, leaving 19 bases between. The CDR3 bases are TGCAGTGCTAGTAAAGTTGAGGGGCGGGGGGGCTACACCTTC. It specifies CSASKVEGRGGYTF.

The V gene is TRBV5-1, the J gene TRBJ1-1; maybe TRBD1 (5 bases). This CDR3 spans 13 amino acids. Deletions cut 2 bases from V and 6 bases from J, with 11 bases between. The germline V gene encodes CDR1 SGHRS and CDR2 YFSETQ. Here the CDR3 DNA reads TGCGCCAGCAGCTTAGGACAAGGCGCTGAAGCTTTCTTT. Residues: CASSLGQGAEAFF.

The rearrangement joins TRBV5-1 to TRBJ1-1; possibly TRBD1 for D (6 bases). The germline V gene encodes CDR1 SGHRS and CDR2 YFSETQ. With 6 bases removed from V and 5 bases from J, the gap between germline ends came to 14 bases. The CDR3 length is 13 residues. The CDR3 region is CASTLRGGTEAFF. CDR3 sequence (DNA): TGCGCCAGCACCCTGAGGGGGGGAACTGAAGCTTTCTTT. Full variable domain (rest looked up from reference TRBV5-1 and TRBJ1-1): KAGVTQTPRYLIKTRGQQVTLSCSPISGHRSVSWYQQTPGQGLQFLFEYFSETQRNKGNFPGRFSGRQFSNSRSEMNVSTLELGDSALYLCASTLRGGTEAFFGQGTRLTVV.

This sequence joins TRBV5-6 and TRBJ2-7; TRBD1 matches at 7 bases. Germline-derived CDR1 and CDR2 are SGHDT and YYEEEE. V was clipped by 3 bases and J by 3 bases; unmatched bases: 6. CDR3 size: 14 residues. CDR3 bases: TGTGCCAGCAGCTGGAGGACAGGCGGCTACGAGCAGTACTTC. Encoded protein: CASSWRTGGYEQYF.

The chain is built from TRBV13 and TRBJ1-1, with 8 nucleotides matching TRBD1. With V trimmed by 5 bases and J by 1 base, 12 bases remained unmatched. Germline V gene data show CDR1 as PRHDT and CDR2 as FYEKMQ (reference sequence). The CDR3 length is 17 residues. The CDR3 protein is CASSPRDRRTPNTEAFF. The CDR3 DNA reads as TGTGCCAGCAGCCCCAGGGACAGGCGGACCCCGAACACTGAAGCTTTCTTT.

This clone was recorded a few times. The genes are TRBV7-9 and TRBJ2-7; D is perhaps TRBD2 (7 bases). CDR3 size: 14 residues. CDR1 SEHNR and CDR2 FQNEAQ come from the germline V gene (reference sequence). V shed 2 bases and J shed 5 bases, with 13 bases lying between them. CDR3 coding DNA: TGTGCCAGCAGCTTAATGGGGGGGCTCGACGAGCAGTACTTC. This encodes CASSLMGGLDEQYF.

This chain links TRBV7-7 with TRBJ2-3; D perhaps matches TRBD1 (5 bases). In germline, CDR1 is SSHAT, CDR2 FNYEAQ (reference sequence). There are 15 residues in the CDR3. Trimming took 0 bases from V and 0 from J, leaving 7 bases between them. CDR3: CASSLAGHSTDTQYF. The CDR3 coding sequence is TGTGCCAGCAGCTTAGCAGGACACAGCACAGATACGCAGTATTTT.

The chain joins TRBV5-1 to TRBJ2-5, with 11 bases fitting TRBD1. CDR3 length: 16 residues. Germline loops: CDR1 SGHRS, CDR2 YFSETQ. V was clipped by 5 bases and J by 1 base; unmatched bases: 7. CDR3 sequence: CASRARGQGVQETQYF. CDR3 DNA sequence: TGCGCCAGCAGGGCCCGGGGACAGGGGGTCCAAGAGACCCAGTACTTC.

The V call is TRBV28, the J call TRBJ1-1; D call uncertain. The CDR3 is 10 amino acids. V lost 6 bases, J lost 5 bases, and 4 bases lay in between. Germline V CDR1 and CDR2: MDHEN, SYDVKM. Here the CDR3 DNA reads TGTGCCAGCAGCCTAACTGAAGCTTTCTTT. It codes for CASSLTEAFF. The full variable domain, in which reference TRBV28 and TRBJ1-1 provide the parts outside the CDR3, is DVKVTQSSRYLVKRTGEKVFLECVQDMDHENMFWYRQDPGLGLRLIYFSYDVKMKEKGDIPEGYSVSREKKERFSLILESASTNQTSMYLCASSLTEAFFGQGTRLTVV.

This chain joins TRBV5-4 and TRBJ2-1; weak D call: TRBD2 (7 bases). The CDR3 is 16 amino acids. V lost 3 bases and J lost 0, with 13 bases in between. Germline V gene sequence: CDR1 SGHNT, CDR2 YYREEE (reference sequence). The CDR3 loop is CASSSGGSSSYNEQFF. CDR3 in DNA: TGTGCCAGCAGCTCGGGGGGCTCAAGCTCCTACAATGAGCAGTTCTTC.

The rearrangement joins TRBV7-2 to TRBJ2-5; 9 positions match TRBD2. Trimming took 4 bases from V and 8 from J; bases not matched to a gene: 14. CDR3 length: 16 amino acids. From germline, CDR1 is SGHTA and CDR2 FQGNSA. CDR3 DNA: TGTGCCAGCAGCTCCCAAGCGGGAGGTTCCTTGGACACCCAGTACTTC. Its translation: CASSSQAGGSLDTQYF.

The chain carries TRBV3-1 (or the pseudogene TRBV3-2) and TRBJ2-7; the match to TRBD1 covers 11 bases. Germline V lookup: CDR1 LGHDT, CDR2 YNNKEL (reference sequence). This CDR3 contains 14 residues. The V segment lost 3 bases and the J segment 6 bases; nucleotides outside the gene matches: 4. CDR3 in amino acids: CASSHGQGAREQYF. As DNA, the CDR3 is TGTGCCAGCAGCCACGGACAGGGGGCGCGCGAGCAGTACTTC.

The gene calls are TRBV12-3 or TRBV12-4 and TRBJ2-7, with no clear D. CDR3 length: 13 residues. Trimming took off 4 bases at V and 7 bases at J, with 14 bases between the two ends. The CDR3 reads CASSSSATREQYF. In DNA, the CDR3 is TGTGCCAGCAGTTCAAGTGCGACGCGGGAGCAGTACTTC.

The chain couples TRBV7-2 to TRBJ2-5; possibly TRBD2 for D (6 bases). Trimming took off 5 bases at V and 2 bases at J, with 12 bases between the two ends. Germline V gene lookup returns CDR1 SGHTA and CDR2 FQGNSA. The CDR3 loop spans 14 amino acids. In DNA, the CDR3 is TGTGCCAGCAGCCCCCTGGGAGGTCAAGAGACCCAGTACTTC. Its protein product is CASSPLGGQETQYF.

The V gene is TRBV9, the J gene TRBJ2-1, with 9 bases aligning to TRBD2. This CDR3 comprises 13 residues. Trimming took 7 bases from V and 7 from J; bases not matched to a gene: 6. Germline V gives CDR1 SGDLS, CDR2 YYNGEE. The CDR3: CASSEAGGNEQFF. CDR3 DNA: TGTGCCAGCTCGGAGGCGGGAGGGAATGAGCAGTTCTTC. Full variable domain (remainder filled in from reference TRBV9 and TRBJ2-1): DSGVTQTPKHLITATGQRVTLRCSPRSGDLSVYWYQQSLDQGLQFLIQYYNGEERAKGNILERFSAQQFPDLHSELNLSSLELGDSALYFCASSEAGGNEQFFGPGTRLTVL.

This chain uses TRBV11-2 with TRBJ1-2; D remains ambiguous. Per the germline V gene, CDR1 is SGHAT and CDR2 is FQNNGV. Trimming removed 0 bases at V and 4 bases at J, with 12 bases between. The CDR3 spans 15 residues. The CDR3 nucleotides read TGTGCCAGCAGCTTAGATCAGGCCGCAGGCTATGGCTACACCTTC. Translation: CASSLDQAAGYGYTF.

The chain combines TRBV19 with TRBJ1-1; D ambiguous. CDR3 length: 14 amino acids. Looked up from germline, CDR1 is LNHDA and CDR2 is SQIVND (reference sequence). Trimming pared 1 base from V and 6 bases from J, leaving 12 bases between. The chain's CDR3 is CASSIGRDRAEAFF. The CDR3 DNA follows: TGTGCCAGTAGTATAGGTCGGGATAGGGCTGAAGCTTTCTTT.

This rearrangement joins TRBV5-4 to TRBJ2-7; 11 bases match TRBD2. The CDR3 loop spans 15 amino acids. V lost 4 bases, J lost 2 bases, and 5 bases stayed unmatched. Germline-derived CDR1 and CDR2 are SGHNT and YYREEE (reference sequence). The CDR3 sequence is CASSLHSGGAYEQYF. CDR3 nucleotides: TGTGCCAGCAGCCTACATAGCGGGGGGGCCTACGAGCAGTACTTC.